The TCR beta chain described here comes from a study of circulating tumor DNA in untreated peripheral T-cell lymphoma. Whole-study results and caveats: In 70% to 85% of patients, tumor-specific clonotypes were identified.

V lost 5 bases and J lost 2, with 15 bases in between. CDR1 SQVTM and CDR2 ANQGSEA come from the germline V gene. This CDR3 contains 14 residues. Before treatment, baseline tumor tissue was collected for sequencing. As regards this clone: Its specificity is not known.

Data came from immunoSEQ multiplex PCR; TCRdb stores just in-frame clones and leaves some out. The data contain 6,500 to 7,500 clones, 60% to 80% of them singletons. This TCR was sampled from a human donor with peripheral T-cell lymphoma. The V call is TRBV29-1, the J call TRBJ1-2; D may be TRBD1 (6 bases). Sequences were obtained from tumor tissue. CDR3: CSVHGTQSNYGYTF. DNA for the CDR3: TGCAGCGTTCATGGGACACAGAGCAACTATGGCTACACCTTC. Looking up the rest from reference TRBV29-1 and TRBJ1-2 gives the full variable domain: SAVISQKPSRDICQRGTSLTIQCQVDSQVTMMFWYRQQPGQSLTLIATANQGSEATYESGFVIDKFPISRPNLTFSTLTVSNMSPEDSSIYLCSVHGTQSNYGYTFGSGTRLTVV.